A selection of T cell receptor beta chains follows, all from one sample in a study of shared clonotypes between healthy human individuals. The protocol was immunoSEQ multiplex PCR, while the TCRdb copy is restricted to in-frame clones and leaves out a portion. Of roughly 1,500,000 clones in the sample, around 98.5% were seen once. The sequenced sample consisted of naive CD4+ T cells sorted from blood. These receptors were obtained from a man aged 30-40 years in good health. CDR3s include the opening cysteine and the closing phenylalanine or tryptophan. Each record gives: D gene, V gene, J gene, clone size, CDR3 protein, CDR3 DNA. A D gene is named only where the DNA matches it firmly. Only part of the rows carry a size: once, few, many, or a class if the clone is expanded.

D gene: .; V gene: TRBV11-2; J gene: TRBJ1-3; clone size: .; CDR3 protein: CASSRTTTGASSGNTIYF; CDR3 DNA: TGTGCCAGCAGCCGTACAACAACCGGGGCGAGCTCTGGAAACACCATATATTTT
D gene: TRBD1; V gene: TRBV2; J gene: TRBJ1-2; clone size: .; CDR3 protein: CASTFRGQGRDLSGYTF; CDR3 DNA: TGTGCCAGCACCTTTCGAGGACAGGGCAGGGATTTGAGCGGCTACACCTTC
D gene: TRBD2; V gene: TRBV12-5; J gene: TRBJ2-2; clone size: .; CDR3 protein: CASGLGAGGPGTGELFF; CDR3 DNA: TGTGCTAGTGGTTTGGGCGCGGGAGGGCCTGGAACCGGGGAGCTGTTTTTT
D gene: .; V gene: TRBV7-9; J gene: TRBJ2-5; clone size: .; CDR3 protein: CASKGVARGETQYF; CDR3 DNA: TGTGCCAGCAAGGGGGTCGCGCGGGGAGAGACCCAGTACTTC
D gene: TRBD1; V gene: TRBV7-9; J gene: TRBJ2-1; clone size: .; CDR3 protein: CASSLRQGSTYNEQFF; CDR3 DNA: TGTGCCAGCAGTCTCCGACAGGGCTCGACCTACAATGAGCAGTTCTTC
D gene: .; V gene: TRBV5-8; J gene: TRBJ1-1; clone size: .; CDR3 protein: CASSSMYRKRDTEAFF; CDR3 DNA: TGTGCCAGCAGCTCGATGTACAGGAAAAGGGACACTGAAGCTTTCTTT
D gene: .; V gene: TRBV10-3; J gene: TRBJ2-5; clone size: .; CDR3 protein: CAITPDGHQETQYF; CDR3 DNA: TGTGCCATCACTCCGGACGGACACCAAGAGACCCAGTACTTC
D gene: TRBD1; V gene: TRBV5-4; J gene: TRBJ1-4; clone size: .; CDR3 protein: CASSPGGTTNEKLFF; CDR3 DNA: TGTGCCAGCAGTCCAGGGGGCACAACTAATGAAAAACTGTTTTTT
D gene: TRBD1; V gene: TRBV19; J gene: TRBJ2-7; clone size: .; CDR3 protein: CASTPGQGPQGQYF; CDR3 DNA: TGTGCCAGTACCCCGGGACAGGGGCCCCAAGGGCAGTACTTC
D gene: .; V gene: TRBV19; J gene: TRBJ2-1; clone size: .; CDR3 protein: CASSMHGESSYNEQFF; CDR3 DNA: TGTGCCAGTAGTATGCACGGGGAAAGCTCCTACAATGAGCAGTTCTTC
D gene: .; V gene: TRBV7-9; J gene: TRBJ2-1; clone size: .; CDR3 protein: CASSVLNEQFF; CDR3 DNA: TGTGCCAGCAGCGTACTGAATGAGCAGTTCTTC
D gene: .; V gene: TRBV9; J gene: TRBJ2-7; clone size: .; CDR3 protein: CASSVRTGKNYEQYF; CDR3 DNA: TGTGCCAGCAGCGTTCGGACCGGCAAAAACTACGAGCAGTACTTC
D gene: TRBD2; V gene: TRBV5-1; J gene: TRBJ2-1; clone size: .; CDR3 protein: CASSLVASGYNEQFF; CDR3 DNA: TGCGCCAGCAGCTTGGTTGCTAGCGGGTACAATGAGCAGTTCTTC
D gene: TRBD1; V gene: TRBV5-1; J gene: TRBJ1-1; clone size: .; CDR3 protein: CASSPYKGTGSGSNTEAFF; CDR3 DNA: TGCGCCAGCAGCCCATATAAAGGGACAGGATCAGGATCGAACACTGAAGCTTTCTTT
D gene: .; V gene: TRBV7-5; J gene: TRBJ2-1; clone size: .; CDR3 protein: CARSPPLAHPHNEQFF; CDR3 DNA: TGTGCCAGAAGCCCGCCCCTGGCCCATCCCCACAATGAGCAGTTCTTC
D gene: .; V gene: TRBV19; J gene: TRBJ2-7; clone size: once; CDR3 protein: CASSARTASNSFSYEQYF; CDR3 DNA: TGTGCCAGTAGTGCTCGGACAGCATCGAATTCCTTCTCCTACGAGCAGTACTTC
D gene: .; V gene: TRBV7-6; J gene: TRBJ2-7; clone size: .; CDR3 protein: CASSLGTDSSYEQYF; CDR3 DNA: TGTGCCAGCAGCTTAGGGACTGACAGCTCCTACGAGCAGTACTTC
D gene: .; V gene: TRBV5-1; J gene: TRBJ2-5; clone size: once; CDR3 protein: CASSLAWGSAETQYF; CDR3 DNA: TGCGCCAGCAGCTTGGCCTGGGGTTCGGCGGAGACCCAGTACTTC
D gene: TRBD1; V gene: TRBV14; J gene: TRBJ2-5; clone size: .; CDR3 protein: CASSLMTGGLKTQYF; CDR3 DNA: TGTGCCAGCAGCCTCATGACAGGGGGGTTAAAGACCCAGTACTTC
D gene: TRBD1; V gene: TRBV27; J gene: TRBJ2-1; clone size: .; CDR3 protein: CASSTGGVKFF; CDR3 DNA: TGTGCCAGCAGTACAGGGGGAGTAAAGTTCTTC
D gene: TRBD1; V gene: TRBV11-1; J gene: TRBJ1-1; clone size: .; CDR3 protein: CASRRDRGSTEAFF; CDR3 DNA: TGTGCCAGCAGGCGGGACAGGGGAAGCACTGAAGCTTTCTTT
D gene: .; V gene: TRBV15; J gene: TRBJ2-5; clone size: .; CDR3 protein: CATSRGRSETQYF; CDR3 DNA: TGTGCCACCAGCAGAGGCCGATCAGAGACCCAGTACTTC
D gene: .; V gene: TRBV7-9; J gene: TRBJ2-7; clone size: .; CDR3 protein: CASNGVSGPYEQYF; CDR3 DNA: TGTGCCAGCAACGGGGTAAGCGGGCCCTACGAGCAGTACTTC
D gene: TRBD2; V gene: TRBV7-2; J gene: TRBJ2-7; clone size: .; CDR3 protein: CASSSGTTSGRYEQYF; CDR3 DNA: TGTGCCAGCAGCTCTGGGACGACTAGCGGGAGATACGAGCAGTACTTC
D gene: TRBD1; V gene: TRBV2; J gene: TRBJ2-7; clone size: .; CDR3 protein: CASGRDRLLEQYF; CDR3 DNA: TGTGCCAGCGGACGGGACAGACTTTTAGAGCAGTACTTC
D gene: .; V gene: TRBV10-2; J gene: TRBJ2-3; clone size: .; CDR3 protein: CASSVRGYTDTQYF; CDR3 DNA: TGCGCCAGCAGTGTCAGGGGTTACACAGATACGCAGTATTTT
D gene: .; V gene: TRBV20-1; J gene: TRBJ1-1; clone size: .; CDR3 protein: CSARRTGEAFF; CDR3 DNA: TGCAGTGCCAGGAGGACTGGTGAAGCTTTCTTT
D gene: TRBD2; V gene: TRBV6-5; J gene: TRBJ2-7; clone size: once; CDR3 protein: CASSGTSVTGEQYF; CDR3 DNA: TGTGCCAGCAGCGGGACTAGCGTTACGGGGGAGCAGTACTTC
D gene: TRBD1; V gene: TRBV29-1; J gene: TRBJ1-1; clone size: .; CDR3 protein: CSVKLGTGNTEAFF; CDR3 DNA: TGCAGCGTTAAGTTAGGGACAGGGAACACTGAAGCTTTCTTT
D gene: TRBD2; V gene: TRBV7-6; J gene: TRBJ2-7; clone size: once; CDR3 protein: CASSLIAGESYEQYF; CDR3 DNA: TGTGCCAGCAGCTTAATAGCGGGAGAGTCCTACGAGCAGTACTTC
D gene: TRBD1; V gene: TRBV29-1; J gene: TRBJ2-1; clone size: .; CDR3 protein: CSVAEGQAKSGGQFF; CDR3 DNA: TGCAGCGTTGCGGAGGGACAGGCAAAATCGGGCGGGCAGTTCTTC
D gene: .; V gene: TRBV19; J gene: TRBJ2-7; clone size: .; CDR3 protein: CASSPNFSYEQYF; CDR3 DNA: TGTGCCAGTAGCCCCAACTTCTCCTACGAGCAGTACTTC
D gene: TRBD1; V gene: TRBV5-5; J gene: TRBJ2-7; clone size: .; CDR3 protein: CASSLGGGVNYEQYF; CDR3 DNA: TGTGCCAGCAGCTTGGGAGGGGGCGTAAACTACGAGCAGTACTTC